These 29 T cell receptor beta chains came from one sample sequenced in a study of T cells after yellow fever vaccination. Each CDR3 protein gets one entry after TCRdb re-called the 5' RACE reads with MiXCR. This table has hundreds of thousands of distinct CDR3 sequences, 7% to 10% appearing once. Material: PBMCs, obtained about 41 days after the first yellow fever vaccination. The receptor source for this set is a man aged 18 to 29 who received the YFV17D yellow fever vaccine.

This clonotype was detected a few times. This sequence joins TRBV10-3 and TRBJ2-2; D may be TRBD2 (6 bases). V dropped 6 bases and J dropped 0 bases, with 11 bases sitting between them. From germline, CDR1 is ENHRY and CDR2 SYGVKD. The CDR3 contains 15 residues. CDR3 sequence: CAIRISGANTGELFF. DNA of the CDR3: TGTGCCATCAGGATTAGCGGCGCGAACACCGGGGAGCTGTTTTTT.

This clonotype has at least ten counts. This chain connects TRBV24-1 to TRBJ2-2, with TRBD1 identical over 8 bases. The CDR3 covers 15 residues. The V segment lost 5 bases and the J segment 1 base; nucleotides outside the gene matches: 2. Per the germline V gene, CDR1 is KGHDR and CDR2 is SFDVKD. The CDR3 reads CATSVGTGNTGELFF. DNA of the CDR3: TGTGCCACCAGTGTGGGGACAGGGAACACCGGGGAGCTGTTTTTT.

V is TRBV12-3 or TRBV12-4 and J is TRBJ1-1; D ambiguous. Between the trimmed V and J ends, which lost 11 bases and 5 bases, there was a span of 30 bases. The CDR3 sequence is 17 residues long. Here the CDR3 DNA reads TGTGCCTTCAGCCCATTGATCGACCCGTTGTGGGGAACTGAAGCTTTCTTT. Protein: CAFSPLIDPLWGTEAFF.

The V and J genes are TRBV18 and TRBJ1-4; D not certain. Germline CDR1 and CDR2: KGHSH and LQKENI. The CDR3 loop spans 17 amino acids. V lost 3 bases and J 0 bases, leaving 14 bases between the germline ends. The CDR3 protein is CASSPLAGESTNEKLFF. Written as DNA, the CDR3 is TGTGCCAGCTCACCGCTCGCCGGGGAATCAACTAATGAAAAACTGTTTTTT.

This clonotype was counted ten times or more. CDR3 sequence: CASSALAGVGDTQYF. In DNA, the CDR3 is TGTGCCAGCAGCGCACTAGCGGGCGTCGGAGATACGCAGTATTTT. This chain links TRBV3-1 with TRBJ2-3; 9 bases agree with TRBD2. Germline CDR1 is LGHDT and CDR2 is YNNKEL (reference sequence). CDR3 length equals 15 residues. Germline trimming cut 5 bases from V and 5 bases from J; bases unmatched to any gene: 8.

The chain couples TRBV20-1 to TRBJ2-7; TRBD1 is a possible D gene (5 bases). V shed 3 bases and J shed 4 bases, with 13 bases lying between them. The CDR3 runs to 13 residues. Germline-derived CDR1 and CDR2 are DFQATT and SNEGSKA (reference sequence). The chain's CDR3 is CSASGQGGYEQYV. The CDR3 DNA reads TGCAGTGCTAGCGGTCAGGGTGGATACGAGCAGTACGTC.

This clonotype was seen only a few times. The chain uses TRBV11-2 and TRBJ2-2; TRBD1 might be the D (5 bases). Trimming took 8 bases from V and 4 from J, leaving 17 bases between them. The CDR3 length is 15 residues. CDR1 and CDR2 from the germline V gene are SGHAT and FQNNGV. CDR3 DNA: TGTGCCAGCTCTCTAACCCCGGACACCACCGGGGAGCTGTTTTTT. Encoded protein: CASSLTPDTTGELFF.

This clonotype came up many times. The chain combines TRBV4-1 with TRBJ2-6; D remains unclear. The CDR3 runs to 15 residues. Trimming left V 1 base short and J 1 base short, with 5 bases between. Per the germline V gene, CDR1 is MGHRA and CDR2 is YSYEKL. The CDR3 loop reads CASSQGPSGANVLTF. CDR3 coding DNA: TGCGCCAGCAGCCAAGGGCCTTCTGGGGCCAACGTCCTGACTTTC.

This sequence joins TRBV10-3 and TRBJ2-5, with D tentatively TRBD2 (5 bases). Germline V gene sequence: CDR1 ENHRY, CDR2 SYGVKD. V was shortened by 2 bases and J by 4 bases, with 11 bases between the two germline ends. This CDR3 has 14 amino acids. The CDR3 loop is CAISERPGGETQYF. The CDR3 nucleotides read TGTGCCATCAGTGAGAGGCCAGGAGGAGAGACCCAGTACTTC.

This chain connects TRBV12-3 or TRBV12-4 to TRBJ1-2, with D perhaps TRBD1 (6 bases). This CDR3 has 16 amino acids. The germline V and J ends were trimmed by 4 bases and 0 bases, with 15 bases remaining between them. CDR3 coding DNA: TGTGCCAGCAGTTACGACTTGGGGGCTACTAACTATGGCTACACCTTC. Translating gives CASSYDLGATNYGYTF.

V is TRBV7-2 and J is TRBJ2-7; D perhaps matches TRBD1 (6 bases). The V gene lost 5 bases and the J gene lost 5 bases, with 13 bases spanning the gap. The CDR3 sequence is 13 residues long. CDR1 SGHTA and CDR2 FQGNSA come from the germline V gene. The DNA of the CDR3 is TGTGCCAGCAGCCCGCGTTGGACAGACGAGCAGTACTTC. Translation gives CASSPRWTDEQYF.

A few counts support this clonotype. The chain couples TRBV5-4 to TRBJ1-1; D ambiguous. V lost 7 bases and J lost 3, with 13 bases in between. Per germline, CDR1 SGHNT and CDR2 YYREEE (reference sequence). The CDR3 has 13 amino acids. CDR3 in amino acids: CASGMPGYTEAFF. The CDR3 DNA follows: TGTGCCAGCGGTATGCCGGGATACACTGAAGCTTTCTTT.

This chain joins TRBV7-6 and TRBJ2-3; perhaps TRBD1 as D (6 bases). The CDR3 is made up of 17 amino acids. Trimming removed 2 bases at V and 0 bases at J, with 15 bases between. CDR1 and CDR2 (germline): SGHVS, FNYEAQ. The CDR3 is CASSLSWGLSSTDTQYF. CDR3 bases: TGTGCCAGCAGCTTAAGTTGGGGGCTGTCTAGCACAGATACGCAGTATTTT.

This chain connects TRBV18 to TRBJ1-2, with TRBD1 matching 9 bases. This CDR3 region has 15 residues. The trim removed 3 bases at V and 2 bases at J, leaving 4 bases unmatched. Germline loops: CDR1 KGHSH, CDR2 LQKENI. CDR3 sequence (DNA): TGTGCCAGCTCACCGGACAGGGGCGAGAACTATGGCTACACCTTC. This sequence encodes CASSPDRGENYGYTF.

This clonotype turned up a few times. This rearrangement joins TRBV5-4 to TRBJ2-2; no definite D call. CDR1 SGHNT and CDR2 YYREEE come from the germline V gene (reference sequence). This CDR3 has 16 residues. The V end was cut by 9 bases, the J end by 4 bases, with 22 bases between. In DNA form, the CDR3 reads TGTGCCACCCGACCGACTTTCCGTCGGACCACCGGGGAGCTGTTTTTT. Encoded protein: CATRPTFRRTTGELFF.

With regard to this clonotype: This may stem from a read error, because a much larger clone lies one nucleotide away. The rearrangement uses TRBV6-1 and TRBJ1-2, with D possibly TRBD1 on 6 matching bases. CDR1 and CDR2 from the germline V gene are MNHNS and SASEGT. This CDR3 spans 12 amino acids. V lost 7 bases to trimming and J lost 5 bases, with 11 bases between them. Here the CDR3 DNA reads TGTGCCAGCAATCCAAGGGGGTATGGCTACACCTTC. Its protein is CASNPRGYGYTF.

This clonotype was found many times. This sequence joins TRBV5-4 and TRBJ1-6; D gene uncertain. The CDR3 runs 13 residues. CDR1 and CDR2 (germline): SGHNT, YYREEE (reference sequence). The V and J ends lost 0 bases and 10 bases respectively, with 8 bases between them. Here the CDR3 DNA reads TGTGCCAGCAGCTTGGGCAAATACTCACCCCTCCACTTT. Translation: CASSLGKYSPLHF.

In this sample, this clonotype turned up a few times. The genes are TRBV4-2 and TRBJ1-4; tentative D call: TRBD1 (6 bases). Germline V gene sequence: CDR1 LGHNA, CDR2 YNFKEQ. The CDR3 has 16 residues. V was shortened by 0 bases and J by 6 bases, with 14 bases between the two germline ends. The DNA of the CDR3 is TGTGCCAGCAGCCAAGATCCGCCAGGGGCGTATGAAAAACTGTTTTTT. Its translation: CASSQDPPGAYEKLFF.

This rearrangement joins TRBV3-1 to TRBJ2-1, with D uncertain. V was clipped by 4 bases and J by 0 bases, with 10 bases between them. Germline-derived CDR1 and CDR2 are LGHDT and YNNKEL (reference sequence). There are 15 residues in the CDR3. The CDR3 DNA is TGTGCCAGCAGCCTGAGCGCGAGCTCCTACAATGAGCAGTTCTTC. Translated: CASSLSASSYNEQFF.

The CDR3, as DNA: TGCGCCAGCAGCTTGGCCCTAGCGGGGGGGCAGTCTTACGAGCAGTACTTC. It specifies CASSLALAGGQSYEQYF. This chain uses TRBV5-1 with TRBJ2-7, with 12 bases identical to TRBD2. This CDR3 has 17 residues. Losses at the gene ends were 0 bases for V and 4 bases for J; bases not matched to a gene: 8. Germline V gene data show CDR1 as SGHRS and CDR2 as YFSETQ.

The chain links TRBV4-1 to TRBJ2-3, with D unresolved. CDR3 size: 14 residues. CDR1 is MGHRA and CDR2 is YSYEKL in the germline V gene. Trimming removed 3 bases from V and 1 base from J, with 8 bases in between. CDR3 sequence (DNA): TGCGCCAGCAGCCACTCTGGACGCACAGATACGCAGTATTTT. Amino acid sequence: CASSHSGRTDTQYF.

This clonotype turned up a few times. The chain employs TRBV12-3 or TRBV12-4 and TRBJ2-7, with D possibly being TRBD1 or TRBD2 (5 bases each). Trimming removed 11 bases at V and 0 bases at J, with 17 bases between. CDR3 length: 14 residues. The CDR3: CAGGEAESSYEQYF. The DNA for the CDR3 is TGTGCCGGGGGAGAGGCAGAGAGCTCCTACGAGCAGTACTTC.

The rearrangement uses TRBV14 and TRBJ1-1; TRBD1 might be the D (6 bases). Trimming cost V 4 bases and J 10 bases, with 19 bases left between them. Germline CDR1 is SGHDN and CDR2 is FVKESK. The CDR3 consists of 14 residues. The CDR3 region has the DNA TGTGCCAGCAGCCCAAGGAACACACAGGGCACAGCTTTCTTT. Its protein is CASSPRNTQGTAFF.

This clonotype was found a few times. The rearrangement uses TRBV10-3 and TRBJ2-7; 9 positions match TRBD1. The ends lost 6 bases at V and 1 base at J; junction bases unmatched: 1. The CDR3 is 13 residues long. Germline loops: CDR1 ENHRY, CDR2 SYGVKD. Written as DNA, the CDR3 is TGTGCCATCAGCGACAGGGGGTCCTACGAGCAGTACTTC. This codes for CAISDRGSYEQYF.

This clonotype was observed a handful of times. The chain is built from TRBV12-3 or TRBV12-4 and TRBJ2-1, with 12 bases that match TRBD2. V dropped 3 bases and J dropped 12; count of bases not matched to a gene: 9. There are 15 residues in the CDR3. The CDR3 coding sequence is TGTGCCAGCAGTTTGGTGACTAGCGGGGGACTATGGCAGTTCTTC. Its translation: CASSLVTSGGLWQFF.

The chain joins TRBV5-1 to TRBJ1-4; 9 positions agree with TRBD1. The CDR3 totals 15 residues. Germline-derived CDR1 and CDR2 are SGHRS and YFSETQ. V trimming: 0 bases; J trimming: 7 bases; junction bases outside the gene matches: 4. The CDR3 nucleotides read TGCGCCAGCAGCTTGGGTACAGGGGGCGGTGAAAAACTGTTTTTT. Protein sequence: CASSLGTGGGEKLFF.

This clonotype was detected only a few times. The chain has TRBV5-1 and TRBJ2-3, with D perhaps matching TRBD2 (6 bases). V was clipped by 0 bases and J by 6 bases, with 14 bases between them. Germline values: CDR1 SGHRS, CDR2 YFSETQ. There are 15 residues in the CDR3. CDR3 nucleotides: TGCGCCAGCAGCTTGGACGGGGGACCCGAGGATACGCAGTATTTT. Translation: CASSLDGGPEDTQYF.

This clonotype came up a few times. The rearrangement joins TRBV5-1 to TRBJ2-3; D is tentatively TRBD1 or TRBD2 (5 bases each). The CDR3 has 15 residues. The germline CDR1 and CDR2 sequences are SGHRS and YFSETQ. V was shortened by 4 bases and J by 1 base, with 13 bases between the two germline ends. CDR3: CASSRGLHGTDTQYF. CDR3 nucleotide sequence: TGCGCCAGCAGCCGGGGCCTACACGGCACAGATACGCAGTATTTT.

Regarding this clonotype: This sequence may be a read error, since a much larger clone differs from it by one base. The chain recombines TRBV24-1 with TRBJ2-2; D is uncertain. The CDR3 is 12 residues long. The germline V and J ends were trimmed by 5 bases and 3 bases, with 3 bases remaining between them. Germline assignment: CDR1 KGHDR and CDR2 SFDVKD. Written as DNA, the CDR3 is TGTGCCACCAGTGGGGACACCGGGGAGCTGTTTTTT. It specifies CATSGDTGELFF.